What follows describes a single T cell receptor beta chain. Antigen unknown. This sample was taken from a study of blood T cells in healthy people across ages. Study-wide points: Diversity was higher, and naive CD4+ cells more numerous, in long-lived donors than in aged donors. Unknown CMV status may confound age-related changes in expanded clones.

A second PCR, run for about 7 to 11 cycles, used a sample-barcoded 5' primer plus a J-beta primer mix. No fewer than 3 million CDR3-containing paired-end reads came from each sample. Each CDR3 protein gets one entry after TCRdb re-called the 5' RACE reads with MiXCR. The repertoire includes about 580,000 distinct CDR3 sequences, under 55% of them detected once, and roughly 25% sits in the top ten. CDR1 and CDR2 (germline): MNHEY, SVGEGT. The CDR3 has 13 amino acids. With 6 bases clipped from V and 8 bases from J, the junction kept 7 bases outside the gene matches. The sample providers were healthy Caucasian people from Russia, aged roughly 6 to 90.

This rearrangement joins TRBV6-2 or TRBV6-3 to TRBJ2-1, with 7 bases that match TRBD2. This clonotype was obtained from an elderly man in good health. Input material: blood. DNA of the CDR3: TGTGCCAGCAGATCGACTAGCCCCCATGAGCAGTTCTTC. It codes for CASRSTSPHEQFF.